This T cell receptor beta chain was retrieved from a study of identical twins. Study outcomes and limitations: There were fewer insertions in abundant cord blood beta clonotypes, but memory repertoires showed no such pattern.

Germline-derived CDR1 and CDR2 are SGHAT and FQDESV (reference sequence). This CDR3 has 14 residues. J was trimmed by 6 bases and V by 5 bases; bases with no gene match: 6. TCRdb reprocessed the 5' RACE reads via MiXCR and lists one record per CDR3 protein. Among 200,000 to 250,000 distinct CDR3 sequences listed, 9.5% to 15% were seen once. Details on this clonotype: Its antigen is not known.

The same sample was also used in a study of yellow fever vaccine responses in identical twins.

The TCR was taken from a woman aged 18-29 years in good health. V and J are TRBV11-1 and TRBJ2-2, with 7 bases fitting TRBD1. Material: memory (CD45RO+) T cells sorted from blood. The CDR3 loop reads CASSQTGYAGELFF. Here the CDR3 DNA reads TGTGCCAGCAGCCAGACAGGGTATGCCGGGGAGCTGTTTTTT.